A single sample gave rise to the 27 T cell receptor beta chains below, sequenced in a study of blood T cell repertoires in COVID-19. The method was immunoSEQ multiplex PCR; TCRdb's version includes in-frame clones alone and lacks a portion of them. The sample gives 300,000 to 400,000 clones, around 87% of which show up once; 7.8% is in the top ten. The sample consisted of peripheral blood. The receptors come from a woman between 45 and 60 years old who had recovered from COVID-19.

In its sample, this clone was seen once. This chain connects TRBV28 to TRBJ2-5; D is perhaps TRBD1 (5 bases). The CDR3 is made up of 15 amino acids. V was pared by 3 bases and J by 1 base, with 12 bases between. CDR1 and CDR2 (germline): MDHEN, SYDVKM. The CDR3 sequence: CASSFGQGLQETQYF. In DNA form, the CDR3 reads TGTGCCAGCAGTTTTGGGCAGGGCCTCCAAGAGACCCAGTACTTC.

V is TRBV11-2 and J is TRBJ2-3; 8 bases fit TRBD2. Germline V gene data show CDR1 as SGHAT and CDR2 as FQNNGV. Trimming cost V 1 base and J 2 bases; bases outside gene matches: 11. The CDR3 extends over 18 amino acids. CDR3 nucleotide sequence: TGTGCCAGCAGCTTAGGCCGTCTTGGCGGGGGGTTCACAGATACGCAGTATTTT. Its protein product is CASSLGRLGGGFTDTQYF. The entire variable domain, with the rest obtained from reference TRBV11-2 and TRBJ2-3, is as follows: EAGVAQSPRYKIIEKRQSVAFWCNPISGHATLYWYQQILGQGPKLLIQFQNNGVVDDSQLPKDRFSAERLKGVDSTLKIQPAKLEDSAVYLCASSLGRLGGGFTDTQYFGPGTRLTVL.

The V gene is TRBV12-3 or TRBV12-4, the J gene TRBJ1-1; D might be TRBD1 (6 bases). The CDR3 is 13 amino acids. V dropped 4 bases and J dropped 8 bases, with 14 bases sitting between them. The CDR3 DNA is TGTGCCAGCAGTTCAGGGGCCCAGTGGGAAGCTTTCTTT. It translates to CASSSGAQWEAFF.

This rearrangement joins TRBV15 to TRBJ2-4; D remains ambiguous. Germline V gives CDR1 LNHNV, CDR2 YYDKDF (reference sequence). Trimming left V 0 bases short and J 6 bases short, with 9 bases between. The CDR3 totals 14 residues. The CDR3, as DNA: TGTGCCACCAGCAGAGATTCTAGTATAAACATTCAGTACTTC. Protein: CATSRDSSINIQYF.

This rearrangement joins TRBV18 to TRBJ1-1; 7 nucleotides align to TRBD1. CDR3 length: 13 residues. V shed 2 bases and J 6 bases; nucleotides not matched to a gene: 3. In germline, CDR1 is KGHSH, CDR2 LQKENI. The CDR3 sequence: CASSPGQEAEAFF. Here the CDR3 DNA reads TGTGCCAGCTCACCAGGACAGGAGGCTGAAGCTTTCTTT.

The chain combines TRBV2 with TRBJ2-3; D may be TRBD1 (5 bases). This CDR3 comprises 13 residues. CDR1 is SNHLY and CDR2 is FYNNEI in the germline V gene. V was shortened by 7 bases and J by 2 bases, with 10 bases between the two germline ends. CDR3 nucleotides: TGTGCCAGCACGGCAGGGCTCACAGATACGCAGTATTTT. Translating it yields CASTAGLTDTQYF.

This clone was detected a few times. The chain has TRBV7-2 and TRBJ1-1, with D unresolved. This CDR3 is built from 14 residues. Germline lookup yields CDR1 SGHTA and CDR2 FQGNSA. Between the trimmed V and J ends, which lost 6 bases and 1 base, there was a span of 12 bases. For the CDR3, the DNA is TGTGCCAGCAGAACCACGACGGGGAACACTGAAGCTTTCTTT. Translated, it gives CASRTTTGNTEAFF.

The chain employs TRBV7-2 and TRBJ1-1; 8 bases map to TRBD1. This CDR3 comprises 16 residues. Germline trimming cut 1 base from V and 7 bases from J; bases unmatched to any gene: 11. The germline CDR1 and CDR2 sequences are SGHTA and FQGNSA. The DNA of the CDR3 is TGTGCCAGCAGCTTAGGTAGGGGCAGGGGGCAGGATGAAGCTTTCTTT. It is translated as CASSLGRGRGQDEAFF.

The chain carries TRBV2 and TRBJ2-3, with 9 bases matching TRBD2. V lost 3 bases to trimming and J lost 3 bases; unmatched junction nucleotides: 7. This CDR3 region has 16 residues. Per the germline V gene, CDR1 is SNHLY and CDR2 is FYNNEI. CDR3 coding DNA: TGTGCCAGCAGTGAGCGTGGTAGCGGGAGAACAGATACGCAGTATTTT. Protein: CASSERGSGRTDTQYF.

This clone is a singleton in its sample. The rearrangement uses TRBV29-1 and TRBJ1-1; D ambiguous. The ends were cut back, 7 bases at V and 5 bases at J, with 5 bases in the middle. Germline lookup yields CDR1 SQVTM and CDR2 ANQGSEA. CDR3 size: 9 residues. CDR3 DNA: TGCAGCGGAGGAACTGAAGCTTTCTTT. Amino acids: CSGGTEAFF.

The V call is TRBV29-1, the J call TRBJ1-1; 8 nucleotides align to TRBD1. This CDR3 has 13 amino acids. The germline V gene encodes CDR1 SQVTM and CDR2 ANQGSEA. V lost 5 bases, J lost 3 bases, and 5 bases stayed unmatched. CDR3 in amino acids: CSVKQGGDTEAFF. DNA of the CDR3: TGCAGCGTTAAACAGGGGGGCGACACTGAAGCTTTCTTT.

This clone showed up just once. The rearrangement uses TRBV30 and TRBJ2-5, with D maybe TRBD1 (5 bases). Trimming pared 3 bases from V and 4 bases from J, leaving 18 bases between. The CDR3 consists of 15 residues. Germline CDR1 and CDR2: GTSNPN and SVGIG (reference sequence). The CDR3, as DNA: TGTGCCTGGAGCCTTAGGGGCTTCCGAGGAGAGACCCAGTACTTC. It yields the protein CAWSLRGFRGETQYF.

V is TRBV9 and J is TRBJ2-2, with TRBD2 matching over 8 bases. Germline CDR1 is SGDLS and CDR2 is YYNGEE. The CDR3 has 14 residues. Trimming at V came to 0 bases and at J to 7 bases, leaving 2 bases not matched to a gene. CDR3 in amino acids: CASSVGSGDGELFF. In DNA, the CDR3 is TGTGCCAGCAGCGTAGGTAGCGGGGACGGGGAGCTGTTTTTT. Together with reference TRBV9 and TRBJ2-2, the CDR3 gives the full variable domain: DSGVTQTPKHLITATGQRVTLRCSPRSGDLSVYWYQQSLDQGLQFLIQYYNGEERAKGNILERFSAQQFPDLHSELNLSSLELGDSALYFCASSVGSGDGELFFGEGSRLTVL.

V usage is TRBV10-3 and J usage is TRBJ1-1; D ambiguous. Deletions cut 4 bases from V and 1 base from J, with 13 bases between. Germline lookup yields CDR1 ENHRY and CDR2 SYGVKD. The CDR3 has 15 residues. CDR3 in DNA: TGTGCCATCAGTGTGCGGGGTCAGAGGAACACTGAAGCTTTCTTT. Amino acids: CAISVRGQRNTEAFF.

J is TRBJ1-2 and V is TRBV6-5; 8 bases fit TRBD1. With V trimmed by 10 bases and J by 2 bases, 6 bases remained unmatched. Germline-derived CDR1 and CDR2 are MNHEY and SVGAGI. CDR3 length: 13 residues. In nucleotides, the CDR3 is TGTGCCACCCGACAGGGGAAGAACTATGGCTACACCTTC. Residues: CATRQGKNYGYTF.

V usage is TRBV12-3 or TRBV12-4 and J usage is TRBJ2-7; the D is unclear. V gave up 5 bases and J gave up 2 bases, with 10 bases separating them. CDR3 length equals 13 residues. This CDR3 reads CASSTQTTYEQYF. The CDR3, as DNA: TGTGCCAGCAGTACCCAAACAACCTACGAGCAGTACTTC.

The rearrangement links TRBV7-9 to TRBJ2-3; tentative D call: TRBD2 (6 bases). The germline gives CDR1 SEHNR, CDR2 FQNEAQ (reference sequence). This CDR3 spans 13 amino acids. Trimming stripped 8 bases from V and 0 bases from J, with 9 bases between. DNA of the CDR3: TGTGCCAGCGACGGGACTAGCACAGATACGCAGTATTTT. The encoded protein is CASDGTSTDTQYF.

The V gene is TRBV6-5, the J gene TRBJ1-5, with D unresolved. Trimming cost V 6 bases and J 0 bases, with 12 bases left between them. The CDR3 loop spans 15 amino acids. The germline V gene has CDR1 MNHEY and CDR2 SVGAGI. In DNA, the CDR3 is TGTGCCAGCAGCCGACACCCCTATAGCAATCAGCCCCAGCATTTT. Translation: CASSRHPYSNQPQHF.

The rearrangement uses TRBV3-1 (or the pseudogene TRBV3-2) and TRBJ2-5, with D possibly matching TRBD2 (6 bases). CDR3 size: 14 residues. The V and J ends lost 4 bases and 5 bases respectively, with 14 bases between them. The germline V gene has CDR1 LGHDT and CDR2 YNNKEL (reference sequence). As DNA, the CDR3 is TGTGCCAGCAGCCCCCCGGGGAGCGGGGAGACCCAGTACTTC. It is translated as CASSPPGSGETQYF.

V is TRBV7-2 and J is TRBJ1-1; D is undetermined. The CDR3 contains 14 residues. Germline V gene lookup returns CDR1 SGHTA and CDR2 FQGNSA. Trimming removed 1 base from V and 5 bases from J, with 11 bases in between. The CDR3 sequence is CASSLGGTSTEAFF. The CDR3 DNA follows: TGTGCCAGCAGCTTAGGTGGCACTAGTACTGAAGCTTTCTTT.

The rearrangement links TRBV9 to TRBJ2-1; 8 bases are shared with TRBD2. V was clipped by 5 bases and J by 0 bases; unmatched bases: 4. Per germline, CDR1 SGDLS and CDR2 YYNGEE. The CDR3 consists of 15 residues. CDR3 in DNA: TGTGCCAGCAGTCGCAGCGGGAGCTCCTACAATGAGCAGTTCTTC. This encodes CASSRSGSSYNEQFF. Variable domain in full (rest from reference TRBV9 and TRBJ2-1): DSGVTQTPKHLITATGQRVTLRCSPRSGDLSVYWYQQSLDQGLQFLIQYYNGEERAKGNILERFSAQQFPDLHSELNLSSLELGDSALYFCASSRSGSSYNEQFFGPGTRLTVL.

The chain carries TRBV7-9 and TRBJ2-1, with D possibly matching TRBD1 (6 bases). CDR1 and CDR2 from the germline V gene are SEHNR and FQNEAQ (reference sequence). V shed 5 bases and J shed 12 bases, with 14 bases lying between them. The CDR3 is 12 amino acids. The CDR3: CASSPPRGRQFF. The CDR3 nucleotides are TGTGCCAGCAGCCCCCCCAGGGGAAGGCAGTTCTTC.

This rearrangement joins TRBV28 to TRBJ2-4; D is perhaps TRBD1 (5 bases). V was trimmed by 6 bases and J by 1 base, leaving 10 bases between them. This CDR3 is built from 14 residues. Looked up from germline, CDR1 is MDHEN and CDR2 is SYDVKM. As DNA, the CDR3 is TGTGCCAGCAGAGGGGCCGAGGCCAAAAACATTCAGTACTTC. Translating gives CASRGAEAKNIQYF.

The V call is TRBV18, the J call TRBJ2-3; D not resolved. The CDR3 extends over 15 amino acids. Germline V gives CDR1 KGHSH, CDR2 LQKENI. Between the trimmed V and J ends, which lost 3 bases and 0 bases, there was a span of 10 bases. In nucleotides, the CDR3 is TGTGCCAGCTCACCGAAACAGATAAGCACAGATACGCAGTATTTT. As protein: CASSPKQISTDTQYF.

The CDR3 is CASSLDRASGANVLTF. The DNA for the CDR3 is TGTGCCAGCAGCCTTGACAGAGCCTCTGGGGCCAACGTCCTGACTTTC. The J gene is TRBJ2-6, the V gene TRBV7-6, with a possible D match to TRBD1 (5 bases). Germline assignment: CDR1 SGHVS and CDR2 FNYEAQ. V shed 5 bases and J shed 0 bases, with 11 bases lying between them. The CDR3 is 16 residues long.

V gene TRBV25-1 combines with J gene TRBJ1-2; TRBD1 agrees at 8 bases. The CDR3 spans 15 residues. Trimming cost V 4 bases and J 8 bases; bases outside gene matches: 12. CDR1 is MGHDK and CDR2 is SYGVNS in the germline V gene. The CDR3 reads CASSAQGAIPWGYTF. CDR3 coding DNA: TGTGCCAGCAGTGCTCAGGGGGCTATTCCCTGGGGCTACACCTTC.

This chain uses TRBV7-2 with TRBJ1-6; 7 bases are a match to TRBD1. The germline V gene encodes CDR1 SGHTA and CDR2 FQGNSA. There are 15 residues in the CDR3. With V trimmed by 4 bases and J by 10 bases, 10 bases remained unmatched. This chain's CDR3 is CASSSEGTAGSPLHF. The CDR3 coding sequence is TGTGCCAGCAGCTCGGAAGGGACAGCAGGGTCACCCCTCCACTTT.